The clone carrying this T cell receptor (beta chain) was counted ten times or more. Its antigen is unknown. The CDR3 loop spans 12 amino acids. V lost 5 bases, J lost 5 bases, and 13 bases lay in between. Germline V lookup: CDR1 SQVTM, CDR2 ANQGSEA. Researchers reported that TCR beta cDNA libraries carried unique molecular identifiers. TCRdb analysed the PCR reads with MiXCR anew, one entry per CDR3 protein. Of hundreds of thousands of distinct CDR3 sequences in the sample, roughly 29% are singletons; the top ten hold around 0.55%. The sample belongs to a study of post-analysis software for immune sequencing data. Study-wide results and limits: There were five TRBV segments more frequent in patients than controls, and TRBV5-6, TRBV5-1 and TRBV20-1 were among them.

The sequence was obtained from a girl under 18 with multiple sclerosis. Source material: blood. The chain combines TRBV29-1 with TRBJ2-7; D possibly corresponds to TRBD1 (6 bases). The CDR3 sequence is CSVLQGSHEQYF. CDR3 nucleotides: TGCAGCGTTTTACAGGGTTCCCACGAGCAGTACTTC.